This T cell receptor (beta chain) was identified in a study of blood T cell repertoires in COVID-19. Here immunoSEQ multiplex PCR was the method, and the copy in TCRdb shows in-frame clones only, minus some. The data hold approximately 100,000 clones, with approximately 85% observed a single time. The sample consisted of peripheral blood. The source is a human donor in a cohort sampled during active COVID-19.

CDR3 loop: CASSPTGQAALTNYGYTF. CDR3 bases: TGTGCCAGCAGCCCTACGGGACAGGCCGCCTTGACTAACTATGGCTACACCTTC. The rearrangement links TRBV7-2 to TRBJ1-2, with TRBD1 identical over 8 bases. The trim removed 5 bases at V and 0 bases at J, leaving 14 bases unmatched. The CDR3 totals 18 residues. The germline V gene encodes CDR1 SGHTA and CDR2 FQGNSA. Full variable domain (missing parts from reference TRBV7-2 and TRBJ1-2): GAGVSQSPSNKVTEKGKDVELRCDPISGHTALYWYRQSLGQGLEFLIYFQGNSAPDKSGLPSDRFSAERTGGSVSTLTIQRTQQEDSAVYLCASSPTGQAALTNYGYTFGSGTRLTVV.